The source of this T cell receptor (beta chain) is a study of CD8 T cells in Susac syndrome. From germline, CDR1 is LGHNA and CDR2 YNFKEQ. CDR3 length: 17 amino acids. Losses at the gene ends were 1 base for V and 5 bases for J; bases not matched to a gene: 10. When the RNA was reverse transcribed, random hexamers were used with an input of roughly 0.45 to 1 ug. TCRdb reprocessed the immunoSEQ multiplex PCR reads via MiXCR and lists one record per CDR3 protein. Here the sample spans some 110,000 distinct CDR3 sequences, 85% to 95% being singletons. The sequence came from a human donor with multiple sclerosis. The sample taken for sequencing was CD4+ T cells from PBMCs. V is TRBV4-2 and J is TRBJ2-1, with TRBD2 matching over 8 bases. The CDR3 reads CASSQALLVAGNNEQFF. CDR3 in DNA: TGTGCCAGCAGCCAAGCCCTGTTGGTAGCGGGGAACAATGAGCAGTTCTTC.